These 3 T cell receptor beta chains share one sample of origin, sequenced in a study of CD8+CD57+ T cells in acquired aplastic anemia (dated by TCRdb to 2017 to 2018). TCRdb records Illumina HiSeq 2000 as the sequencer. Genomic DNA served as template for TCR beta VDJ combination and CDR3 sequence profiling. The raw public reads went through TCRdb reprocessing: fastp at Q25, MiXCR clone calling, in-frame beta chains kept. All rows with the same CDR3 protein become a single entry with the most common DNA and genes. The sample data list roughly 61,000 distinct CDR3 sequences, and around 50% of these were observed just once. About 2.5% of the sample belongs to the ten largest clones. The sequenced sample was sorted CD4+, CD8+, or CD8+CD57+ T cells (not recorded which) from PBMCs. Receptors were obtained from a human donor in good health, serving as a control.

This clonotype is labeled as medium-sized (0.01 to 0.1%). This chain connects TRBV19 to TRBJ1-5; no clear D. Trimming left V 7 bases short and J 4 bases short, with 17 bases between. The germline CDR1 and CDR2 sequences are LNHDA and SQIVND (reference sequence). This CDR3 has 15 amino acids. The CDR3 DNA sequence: TGTGCCAGTACCATTCGCGACCTGCCAAATCAGCCCCAGCATTTT. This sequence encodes CASTIRDLPNQPQHF.

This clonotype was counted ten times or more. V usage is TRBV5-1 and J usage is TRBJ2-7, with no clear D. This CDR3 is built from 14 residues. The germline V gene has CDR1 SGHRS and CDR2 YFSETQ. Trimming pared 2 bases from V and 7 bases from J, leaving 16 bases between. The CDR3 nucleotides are TGCGCCAGCAGCTTAGGGAAACTTTTTGGGGAGCAGTACTTC. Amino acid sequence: CASSLGKLFGEQYF. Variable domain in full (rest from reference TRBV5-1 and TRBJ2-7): KAGVTQTPRYLIKTRGQQVTLSCSPISGHRSVSWYQQTPGQGLQFLFEYFSETQRNKGNFPGRFSGRQFSNSRSEMNVSTLELGDSALYLCASSLGKLFGEQYFGPGTRLTVT.

The CDR3 coding sequence is TGCAGCGTAGGACAGGGGGCCGCAGATACGCAGTATTTT. Amino acids: CSVGQGAADTQYF. The chain links TRBV29-1 to TRBJ2-3; TRBD1 matches at 11 bases. The CDR3 extends over 13 amino acids. Germline CDR1 is SQVTM and CDR2 is ANQGSEA. V trimming: 6 bases; J trimming: 4 bases; junction bases outside the gene matches: 3.